This TCR beta chain was sequenced in a study of prognosis after radiotherapy for stage I lung cancer. General study points: Reduced Shannon entropy following stereotactic body radiation therapy was recorded in patients who developed distant metastases.

Germline assignment: CDR1 SGHTS and CDR2 YDEGEE. The CDR3 is 11 amino acids. Comment on this clonotype: Antigen specificity is unknown. Just one base apart from a much larger clone, this may be a read error.

Genomic DNA yielded TCR beta CDR3, amplified by two-round multiplex PCR. The authors ran first-round PCR with primers specific to each TRBV and TRBJ gene. MiXCR, applied by TCRdb to the multiplex PCR reads, yields one record per CDR3 protein. The sample consists of 45,000 to 70,000 distinct CDR3 sequences, approximately 26% of them appearing once. The TCR sequence derives from a donor aged 50 or older with non-small cell lung cancer. The sequencing here drew on PBMCs, taken before or after stereotactic body radiation therapy (not recorded which). This chain joins TRBV5-8 and TRBJ2-1; D not certain. CDR3 nucleotides: TGTGCCAGCAGCTTGGTTAGAGAGCAGTTATTC. It translates to CASSLVREQLF. The variable domain in full, with the rest retrieved from reference TRBV5-8 and TRBJ2-1, is EAGVTQSPTHLIKTRGQQATLRCSPISGHTSVYWYQQALGLGLQFLLWYDEGEERNRGNFPPRFSGRQFPNYSSELNVNALELEDSALYLCASSLVREQLFGPGTRLTVL.